Sequencing of this T cell receptor (beta chain) was carried out in a study of cytomegalovirus exposure and HLA in healthy donors. General study findings and limits: Reported performance of the classifier showed diagnosis of cytomegalovirus status with high specificity and sensitivity. The authors listed approximately 150 TCR beta chains as cytomegalovirus-associated. Subsequent analysis revealed that first-cohort TCR clusters tended to co-occur in the roughly 120 validation repertoires.

Trimming took 5 bases from V and 8 from J; bases not matched to a gene: 12. The CDR3 extends over 16 amino acids. CDR1 LNHNV and CDR2 YYDKDF come from the germline V gene (reference sequence). About this clone: Its specificity is not known.

It was the roughly 120-subject validation cohort, separate from the roughly 700-subject first cohort, to which the donors belonged. Only in-frame clones appear in the TCRdb table, and some are missing; sequencing was by immunoSEQ multiplex PCR. The sample has roughly 130,000 clones; about nine tenths are singletons. The material sequenced was PBMCs. This chain joins TRBV15 and TRBJ2-1; the match to TRBD1 covers 10 bases. The sequence derives from a woman aged 25 to 45 in good health and CMV-seropositive. The CDR3 bases are TGTGCCACCAGCGGTTCGGGACAGGGGCCCGCCCATGAGCAGTTCTTC. It is translated as CATSGSGQGPAHEQFF.